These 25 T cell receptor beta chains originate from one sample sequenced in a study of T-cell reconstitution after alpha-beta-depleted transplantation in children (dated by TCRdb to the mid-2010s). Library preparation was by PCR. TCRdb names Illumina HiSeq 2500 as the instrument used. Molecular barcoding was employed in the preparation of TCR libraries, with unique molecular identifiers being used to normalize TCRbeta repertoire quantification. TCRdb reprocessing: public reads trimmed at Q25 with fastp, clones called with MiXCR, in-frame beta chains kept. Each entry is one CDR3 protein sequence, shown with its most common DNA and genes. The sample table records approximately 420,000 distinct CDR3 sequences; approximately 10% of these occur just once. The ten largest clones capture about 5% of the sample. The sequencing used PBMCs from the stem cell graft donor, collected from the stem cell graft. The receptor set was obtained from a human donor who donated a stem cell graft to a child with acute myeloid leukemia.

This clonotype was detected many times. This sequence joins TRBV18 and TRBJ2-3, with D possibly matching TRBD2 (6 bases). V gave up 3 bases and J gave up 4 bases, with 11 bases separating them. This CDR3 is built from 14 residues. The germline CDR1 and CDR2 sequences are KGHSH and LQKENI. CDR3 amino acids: CASSPFREADTQYF. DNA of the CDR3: TGTGCCAGCTCACCTTTCAGGGAGGCAGATACGCAGTATTTT.

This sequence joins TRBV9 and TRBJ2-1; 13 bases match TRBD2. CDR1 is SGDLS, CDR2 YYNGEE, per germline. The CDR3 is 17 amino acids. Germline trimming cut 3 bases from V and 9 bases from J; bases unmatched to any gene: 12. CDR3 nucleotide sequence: TGTGCCAGCAGCGCCGGACTAGCGGGAGCGATCCGTGGTGAGCAGTTCTTC. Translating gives CASSAGLAGAIRGEQFF.

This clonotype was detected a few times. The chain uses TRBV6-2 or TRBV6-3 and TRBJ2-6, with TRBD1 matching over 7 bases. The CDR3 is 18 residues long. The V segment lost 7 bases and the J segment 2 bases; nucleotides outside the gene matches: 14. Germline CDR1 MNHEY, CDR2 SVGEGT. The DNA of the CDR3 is TGTGCCAGCAATGACGCCTTTGGACAGGATGCTGGGGCCAACGTCCTGACTTTC. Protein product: CASNDAFGQDAGANVLTF.

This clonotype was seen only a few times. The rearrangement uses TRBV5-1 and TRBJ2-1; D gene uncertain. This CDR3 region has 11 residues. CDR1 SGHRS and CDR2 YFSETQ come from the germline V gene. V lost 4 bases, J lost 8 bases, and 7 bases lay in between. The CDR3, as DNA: TGCGCCAGCAGCATCATCGATGAGCAGTTCTTC. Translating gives CASSIIDEQFF. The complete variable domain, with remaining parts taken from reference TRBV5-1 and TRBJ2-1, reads KAGVTQTPRYLIKTRGQQVTLSCSPISGHRSVSWYQQTPGQGLQFLFEYFSETQRNKGNFPGRFSGRQFSNSRSEMNVSTLELGDSALYLCASSIIDEQFFGPGTRLTVL.

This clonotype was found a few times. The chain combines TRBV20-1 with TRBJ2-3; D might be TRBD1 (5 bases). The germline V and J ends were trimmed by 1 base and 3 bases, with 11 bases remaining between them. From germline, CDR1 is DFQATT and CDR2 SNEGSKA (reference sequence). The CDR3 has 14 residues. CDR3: CSARGQGYTDTQYF. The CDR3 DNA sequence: TGCAGTGCTAGAGGTCAGGGCTATACAGATACGCAGTATTTT.

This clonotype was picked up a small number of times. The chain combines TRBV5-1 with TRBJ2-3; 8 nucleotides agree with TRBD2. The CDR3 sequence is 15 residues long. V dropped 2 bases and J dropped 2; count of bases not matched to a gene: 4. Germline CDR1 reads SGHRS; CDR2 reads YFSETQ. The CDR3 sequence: CASSLAGATTDTQYF. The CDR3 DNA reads TGCGCCAGCAGCTTAGCGGGGGCCACCACAGATACGCAGTATTTT.

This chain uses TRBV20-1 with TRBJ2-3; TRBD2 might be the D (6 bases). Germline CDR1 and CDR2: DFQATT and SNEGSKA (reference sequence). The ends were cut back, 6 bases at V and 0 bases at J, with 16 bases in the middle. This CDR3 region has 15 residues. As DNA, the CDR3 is TGCAGTGCCATCAATAGCGGCGCTAGCACAGATACGCAGTATTTT. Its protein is CSAINSGASTDTQYF.

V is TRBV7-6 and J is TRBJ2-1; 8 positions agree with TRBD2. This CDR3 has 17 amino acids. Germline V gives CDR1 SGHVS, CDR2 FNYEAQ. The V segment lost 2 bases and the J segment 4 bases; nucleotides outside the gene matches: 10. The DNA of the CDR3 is TGTGCCAGCAGCTTATTCGGCGGGGGGCCTGAATACAATGAGCAGTTCTTC. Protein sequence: CASSLFGGGPEYNEQFF.

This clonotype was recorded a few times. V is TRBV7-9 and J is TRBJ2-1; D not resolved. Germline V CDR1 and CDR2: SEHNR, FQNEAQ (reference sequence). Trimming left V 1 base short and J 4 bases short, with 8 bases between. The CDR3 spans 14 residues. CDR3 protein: CASSLVSFYNEQFF. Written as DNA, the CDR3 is TGTGCCAGCAGCTTAGTGTCCTTTTACAATGAGCAGTTCTTC. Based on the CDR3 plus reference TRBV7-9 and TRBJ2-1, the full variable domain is DTGVSQNPRHKITKRGQNVTFRCDPISEHNRLYWYRQTLGQGPEFLTYFQNEAQLEKSRLLSDRFSAERPKGSFSTLEIQRTEQGDSAMYLCASSLVSFYNEQFFGPGTRLTVL.

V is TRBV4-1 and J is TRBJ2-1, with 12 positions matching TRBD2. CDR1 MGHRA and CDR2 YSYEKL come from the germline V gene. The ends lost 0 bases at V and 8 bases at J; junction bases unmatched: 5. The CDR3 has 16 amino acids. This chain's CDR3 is CASSQDLLAGGDEQFF. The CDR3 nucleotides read TGCGCCAGCAGCCAAGATCTACTAGCGGGAGGAGATGAGCAGTTCTTC.

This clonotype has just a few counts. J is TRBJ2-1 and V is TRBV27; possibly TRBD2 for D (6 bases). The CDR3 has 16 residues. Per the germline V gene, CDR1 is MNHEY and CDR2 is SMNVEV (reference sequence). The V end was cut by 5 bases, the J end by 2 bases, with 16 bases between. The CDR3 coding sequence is TGTGCCAGCAGTCCATATGGTGGGAGGACCTACAATGAGCAGTTCTTC. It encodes CASSPYGGRTYNEQFF.

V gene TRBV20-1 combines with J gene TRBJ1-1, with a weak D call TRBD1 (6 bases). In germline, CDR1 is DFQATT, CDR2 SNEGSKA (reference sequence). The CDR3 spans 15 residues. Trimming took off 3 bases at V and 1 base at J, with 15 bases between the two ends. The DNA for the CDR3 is TGCAGTGCTAGTAACATAATGACAGGGAACACTGAAGCTTTCTTT. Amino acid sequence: CSASNIMTGNTEAFF.

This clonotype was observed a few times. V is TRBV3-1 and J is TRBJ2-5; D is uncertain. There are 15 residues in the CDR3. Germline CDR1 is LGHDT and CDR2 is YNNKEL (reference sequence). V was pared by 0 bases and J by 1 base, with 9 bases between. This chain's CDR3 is CASSQEDGFQETQYF. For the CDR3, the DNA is TGTGCCAGCAGCCAAGAAGATGGCTTCCAAGAGACCCAGTACTTC.

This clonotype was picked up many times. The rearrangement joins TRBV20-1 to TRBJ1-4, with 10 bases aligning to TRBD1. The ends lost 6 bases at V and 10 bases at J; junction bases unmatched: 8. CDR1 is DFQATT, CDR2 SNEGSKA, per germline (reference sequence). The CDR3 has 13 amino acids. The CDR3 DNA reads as TGCAGTGCCCTCGGGACAGGGGATGTAAAACTGTTTTTT. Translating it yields CSALGTGDVKLFF.

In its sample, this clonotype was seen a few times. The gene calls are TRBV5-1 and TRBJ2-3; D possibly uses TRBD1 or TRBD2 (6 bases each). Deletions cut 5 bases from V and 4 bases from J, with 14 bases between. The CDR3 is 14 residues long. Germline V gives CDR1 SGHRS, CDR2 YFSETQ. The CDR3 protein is CASSGRGGPDTQYF. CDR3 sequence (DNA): TGCGCCAGCAGTGGCAGGGGAGGCCCAGATACGCAGTATTTT.

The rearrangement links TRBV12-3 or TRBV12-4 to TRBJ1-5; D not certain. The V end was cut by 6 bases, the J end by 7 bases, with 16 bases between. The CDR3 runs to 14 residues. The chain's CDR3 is CASRQNREHQPQHF. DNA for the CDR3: TGTGCCAGCAGACAAAATAGGGAACACCAGCCCCAGCATTTT.

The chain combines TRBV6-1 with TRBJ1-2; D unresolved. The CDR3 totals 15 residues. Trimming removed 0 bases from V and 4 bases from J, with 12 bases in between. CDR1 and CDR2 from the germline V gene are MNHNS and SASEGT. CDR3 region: CASSEAVLRGYGYTF. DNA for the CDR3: TGTGCCAGCAGTGAAGCGGTTTTGCGGGGCTATGGCTACACCTTC.

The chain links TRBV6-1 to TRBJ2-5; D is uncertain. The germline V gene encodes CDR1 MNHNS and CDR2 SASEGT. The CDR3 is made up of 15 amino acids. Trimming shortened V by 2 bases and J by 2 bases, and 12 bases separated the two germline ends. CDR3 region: CASSELGRMQETQYF. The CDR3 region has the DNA TGTGCCAGCAGTGAATTGGGCCGAATGCAAGAGACCCAGTACTTC.

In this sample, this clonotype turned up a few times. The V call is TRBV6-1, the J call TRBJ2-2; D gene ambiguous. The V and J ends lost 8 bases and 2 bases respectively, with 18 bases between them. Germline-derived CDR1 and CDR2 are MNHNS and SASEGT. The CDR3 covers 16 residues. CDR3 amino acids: CASVPPGRLNTGELFF. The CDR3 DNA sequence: TGTGCCAGCGTCCCTCCAGGCCGGCTCAACACCGGGGAGCTGTTTTTT.

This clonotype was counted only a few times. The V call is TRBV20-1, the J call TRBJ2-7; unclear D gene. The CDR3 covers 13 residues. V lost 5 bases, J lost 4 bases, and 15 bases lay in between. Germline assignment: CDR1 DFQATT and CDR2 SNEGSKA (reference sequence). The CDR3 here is CSAFHEARYEQYF. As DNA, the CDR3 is TGCAGTGCTTTTCATGAGGCGCGTTACGAGCAGTACTTC.

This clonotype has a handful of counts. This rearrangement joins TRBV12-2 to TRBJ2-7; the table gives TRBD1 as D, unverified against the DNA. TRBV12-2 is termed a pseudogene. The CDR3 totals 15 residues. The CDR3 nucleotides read TGTGCAAGTCGCAAGGACAGCAGATTGTGGTGGGAGCAGTACGTC. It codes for CASRKDSRLWWEQYV.

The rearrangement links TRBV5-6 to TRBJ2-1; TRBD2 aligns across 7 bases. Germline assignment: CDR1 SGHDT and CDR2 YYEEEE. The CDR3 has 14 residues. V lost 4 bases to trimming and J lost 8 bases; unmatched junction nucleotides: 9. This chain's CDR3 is CASSRTGGPDEQFF. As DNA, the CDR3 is TGTGCCAGCAGCAGAACGGGAGGCCCGGATGAGCAGTTCTTC. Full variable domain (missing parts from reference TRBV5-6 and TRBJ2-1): DAGVTQSPTHLIKTRGQQVTLRCSPKSGHDTVSWYQQALGQGPQFIFQYYEEEERQRGNFPDRFSGHQFPNYSSELNVNALLLGDSALYLCASSRTGGPDEQFFGPGTRLTVL.

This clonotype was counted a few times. The CDR3 DNA reads as TGCAGCGTTGATGAGGGGGTCTCCAGGGCCATAATCAATGAGCAGTTCTTC. Protein product: CSVDEGVSRAIINEQFF. The chain has TRBV29-1 and TRBJ2-1; tentatively, D is TRBD1 (6 bases). The CDR3 is made up of 17 amino acids. Trimming removed 3 bases at V and 6 bases at J, with 24 bases between. CDR1 and CDR2 (germline): SQVTM, ANQGSEA.

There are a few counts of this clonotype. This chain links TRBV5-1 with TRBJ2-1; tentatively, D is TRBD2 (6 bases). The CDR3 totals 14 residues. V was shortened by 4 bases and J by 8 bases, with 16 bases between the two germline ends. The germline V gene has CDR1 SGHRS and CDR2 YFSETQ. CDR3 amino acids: CASSPLAEGYEQFF. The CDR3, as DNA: TGCGCCAGCAGCCCCTTAGCGGAGGGCTATGAGCAGTTCTTC.

The CDR3 nucleotides read TGCAGCGTTGAAGATCTACAGGGGACCCCCTACGAGCAGTACTTC. This gives the protein CSVEDLQGTPYEQYF. This rearrangement joins TRBV29-1 to TRBJ2-7; 7 bases are a match to TRBD1. In germline, CDR1 is SQVTM, CDR2 ANQGSEA. The CDR3 totals 15 residues. Germline trimming cut 0 bases from V and 2 bases from J; bases unmatched to any gene: 7.